One and the same sample provided the 3 T cell receptor beta chains below, sequenced in a study of T cells in Graves' hyperthyroidism and ophthalmopathy. RNA transcripts yielded amplified TCR beta CDR3 regions. With the HTBI primer set, the TCR CDR3 went through a first round of RT-PCR. One entry per CDR3 protein, called by TCRdb with MiXCR from the multiplex PCR reads. Found here are nearly 600,000 distinct CDR3 sequences, approximately 15% of them singletons; the top ten hold 7.1%. Sequencing was done on a sample of blood. The receptors originated from a woman younger than 30 with Graves' ophthalmopathy.

The table lists this clonotype with many counts. The V and J genes are TRBV12-3 or TRBV12-4 and TRBJ2-3; D call uncertain. The CDR3 covers 13 residues. The V end lost 5 bases, the J end lost 3 bases, and 9 bases lay between the germline ends. The CDR3 protein is CASSLDQTDTQYF. DNA for the CDR3: TGTGCCAGCAGTCTGGACCAAACAGATACGCAGTATTTT.

The sample holds many counts of this clonotype. V usage is TRBV24-1 and J usage is TRBJ1-2; D is ambiguous. Germline V gene sequence: CDR1 KGHDR, CDR2 SFDVKD. This CDR3 spans 13 amino acids. The V end was cut by 4 bases, the J end by 4 bases, with 9 bases between. DNA of the CDR3: TGTGCCACCAGTGAACGGGAGGCCTATGGCTACACCTTC. It encodes CATSEREAYGYTF.

This clonotype was counted between two and nine times. The V call is TRBV2, the J call TRBJ1-2; possibly TRBD1 for D (5 bases). Germline V gene lookup returns CDR1 SNHLY and CDR2 FYNNEI. The CDR3 has 14 amino acids. Trimming shortened V by 4 bases and J by 3 bases, and 12 bases separated the two germline ends. CDR3 in DNA: TGTGCCAGCAGTGCTGGGGTAGGGGACTATGGCTACACCTTC. Amino acids: CASSAGVGDYGYTF. The full variable domain, completed using reference TRBV2 and TRBJ1-2, is EPEVTQTPSHQVTQMGQEVILRCVPISNHLYFYWYRQILGQKVEFLVSFYNNEISEKSEIFDDQFSVERPDGSNFTLKIRSTKLEDSAMYFCASSAGVGDYGYTFGSGTRLTVV.